Described below is a single T cell receptor (beta chain) sequence and its context. What it recognizes is unknown. These data come from a study of shared clonotypes between healthy human individuals. Study-level points and caveats: Sampling used blood alone; tissue repertoires probably differ.

The CDR3 has 11 residues. The germline V gene has CDR1 DFQATT and CDR2 SNEGSKA (reference sequence). Original processing notes: ImmunoSEQ junction-only sequences lacked quality scores, so their filtering differed. Measured with immunoSEQ multiplex PCR; TCRdb has only the in-frame clones, and not every one. From that table come the V and J calls and clone size; the DNA was used to work out D and trimming. This table has approximately 530,000 clones, roughly 95% appearing once. Sequencing used naive CD4+ T cells sorted from blood. Subset here: CD45RA+ positively selected. The receptor was isolated from a woman in her thirties in good health. V gene TRBV20-1 combines with J gene TRBJ2-5; no firm D call. The end of the DNA aligns better with TRBJ2-7, so the J call may be wrong. The CDR3 here is CSARLGSEQYF. CDR3 in DNA: TGCAGTGCTAGGCTGGGGTCCGAGCAGTACTTC.